This T cell receptor beta chain derives from a study of blood T cells in healthy people across ages. With a J-beta primer mix and a sample-barcoded 5' primer, a second PCR ran about 6 to 11 cycles. The template-switch adaptor was a 5' adaptor with 12 random nucleotides. It tagged each cDNA molecule. Per-sample output comprised a minimum of 2.5 million paired-end reads containing CDR3. TCRdb passed the 5' RACE reads through MiXCR, listing each CDR3 protein once. Of roughly 800,000 distinct CDR3 sequences listed, 58% are singletons. Germline lookup yields CDR1 LGHNA and CDR2 YSLEER. V dropped 0 bases and J dropped 7 bases, with 10 bases sitting between them. This CDR3 contains 14 residues.

The clonotype was recovered from a man aged 25 to 40 in good health. This chain joins TRBV4-3 and TRBJ2-1; tentative D call: TRBD1 (5 bases). Material: blood. In DNA form, the CDR3 reads TGCGCCAGCAGCCAAGAAAGGGCAGGGAATGAGCAGTTCTTC. Protein product: CASSQERAGNEQFF.